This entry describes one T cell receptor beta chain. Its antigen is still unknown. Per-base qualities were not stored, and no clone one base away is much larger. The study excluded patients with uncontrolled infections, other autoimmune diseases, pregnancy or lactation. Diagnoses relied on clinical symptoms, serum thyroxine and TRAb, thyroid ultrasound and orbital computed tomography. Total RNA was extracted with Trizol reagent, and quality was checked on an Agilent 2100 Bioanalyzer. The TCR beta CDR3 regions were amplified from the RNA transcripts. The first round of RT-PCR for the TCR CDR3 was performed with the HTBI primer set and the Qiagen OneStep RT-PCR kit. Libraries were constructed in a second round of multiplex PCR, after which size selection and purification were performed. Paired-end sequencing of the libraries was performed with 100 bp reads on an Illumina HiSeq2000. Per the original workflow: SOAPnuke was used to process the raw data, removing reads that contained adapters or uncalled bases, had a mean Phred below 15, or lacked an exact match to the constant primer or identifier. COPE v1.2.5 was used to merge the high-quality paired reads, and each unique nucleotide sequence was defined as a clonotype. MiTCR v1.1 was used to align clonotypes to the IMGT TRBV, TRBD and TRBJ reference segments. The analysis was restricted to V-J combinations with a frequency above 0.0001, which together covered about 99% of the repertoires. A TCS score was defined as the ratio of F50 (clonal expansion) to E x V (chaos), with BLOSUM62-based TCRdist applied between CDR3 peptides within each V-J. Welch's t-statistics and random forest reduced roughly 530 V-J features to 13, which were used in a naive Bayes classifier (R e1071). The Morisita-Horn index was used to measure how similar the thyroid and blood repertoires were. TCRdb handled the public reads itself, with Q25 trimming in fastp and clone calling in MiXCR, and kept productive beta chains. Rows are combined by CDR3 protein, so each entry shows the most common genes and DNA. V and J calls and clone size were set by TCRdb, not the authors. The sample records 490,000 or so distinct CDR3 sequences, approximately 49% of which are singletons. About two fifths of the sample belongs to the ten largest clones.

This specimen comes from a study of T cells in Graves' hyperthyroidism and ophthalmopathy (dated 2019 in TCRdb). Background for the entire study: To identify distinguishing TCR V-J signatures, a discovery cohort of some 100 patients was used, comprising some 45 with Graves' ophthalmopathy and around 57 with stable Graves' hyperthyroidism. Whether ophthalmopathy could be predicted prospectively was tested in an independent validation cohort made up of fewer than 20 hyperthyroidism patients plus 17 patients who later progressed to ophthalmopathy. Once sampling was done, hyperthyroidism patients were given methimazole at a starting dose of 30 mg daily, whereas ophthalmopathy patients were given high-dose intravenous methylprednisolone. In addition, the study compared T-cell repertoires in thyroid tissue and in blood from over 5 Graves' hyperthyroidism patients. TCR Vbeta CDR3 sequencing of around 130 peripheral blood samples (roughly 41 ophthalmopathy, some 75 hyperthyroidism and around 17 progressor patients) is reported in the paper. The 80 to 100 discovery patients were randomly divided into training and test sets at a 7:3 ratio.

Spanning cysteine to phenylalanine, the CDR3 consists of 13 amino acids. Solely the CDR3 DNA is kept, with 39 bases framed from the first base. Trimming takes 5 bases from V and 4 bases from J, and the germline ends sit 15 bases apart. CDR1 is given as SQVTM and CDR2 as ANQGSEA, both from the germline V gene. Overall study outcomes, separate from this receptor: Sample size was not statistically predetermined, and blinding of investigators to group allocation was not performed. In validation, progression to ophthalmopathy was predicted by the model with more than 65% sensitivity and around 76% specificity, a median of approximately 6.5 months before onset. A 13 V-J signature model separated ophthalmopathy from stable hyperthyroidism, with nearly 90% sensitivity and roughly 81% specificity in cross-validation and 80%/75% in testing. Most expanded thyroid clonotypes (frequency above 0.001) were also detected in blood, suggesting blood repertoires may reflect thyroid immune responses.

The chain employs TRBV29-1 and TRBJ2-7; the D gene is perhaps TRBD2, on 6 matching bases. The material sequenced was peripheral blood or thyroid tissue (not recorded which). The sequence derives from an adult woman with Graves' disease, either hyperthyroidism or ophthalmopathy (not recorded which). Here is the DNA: TGCAGCGTTCGGGGGAGGCTGAAGTACGAGCAGTACTTC. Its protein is CSVRGRLKYEQYF.